This T cell receptor beta chain originates from a study of blood T cells in healthy people across ages (dated by TCRdb to the mid-2010s). Study-level background: In model experiments, template switching captured roughly one uniquely barcoded TCR beta cDNA molecule for every two T cells. Using deep sequencing normalized with unique cDNA molecular identifiers, the study measured how TCR beta repertoire diversity changes with age. Donors were grouped into four age groups: young (average 16 years), middle-aged (roughly 40), aged (roughly 62) and long-lived (just over 80). To avoid experimental bias, donors of different ages were distributed randomly across sequencing lanes. Using the same blood draw, the study looked at two additional independent replicas of 1 million unique cDNA reads for two donors, one aged 18 to 30 and the other aged 80 or older.

Overall study results and their limits: Because the CMV infection status of the donors was unknown, age-related changes in expanded clonotypes may potentially have been confounded. Compared with the aged group, the long-lived group had more naive CD4+ T cells, fewer expanded clones and increased TCR diversity, a pattern suggesting age selection. Conclusive comparison of naive and antigen-experienced compartments was prevented by the profiling of bulk unsorted PBMCs. Observed TCR beta diversity per million T cells fell roughly linearly with age, and a significant reduction was already apparent by age around 44. Estimates of total diversity from one million sequenced T cells were regarded as lower bounds and underestimates. Observed TCR beta diversity correlated strongly with the percentage of naive T cells measured by flow cytometry.

Library preparation employed 5' RACE. The sequencer listed for this sample is Illumina HiSeq 2500. A second PCR of about 7 to 12 cycles was performed with a sample-barcoded 5' primer and a J-beta primer mix. Each TCR beta cDNA molecule received a unique molecular identifier from a template-switch 5' adaptor carrying 12 random nucleotides. Each sample yielded at least 2.5 million CDR3-containing paired-end reads. The Mint cDNA synthesis kit, primed by a TRBC-specific oligonucleotide, was used to synthesize first-strand cDNA from all RNA. Following uracil-DNA glycosylase treatment, a first 18-cycle PCR with universal primers M1SS and BC2_uni_R was performed on all cDNA. Processing in the source paper ran as follows. For normalization, 1 million high-quality reads were randomly selected from each sample, with every read carrying a distinct molecular identifier. Reads sharing molecular identifiers were discarded rather than binned into consensus sequences. MiTCR, set to a Q25 quality threshold and the strictest error-elimination algorithm, was used for CDR3 identification, clonotype clustering and error correction. A nonparametric unseen species model using Euler transformation provided a lower-bound estimate of total TCR beta diversity. TCRdb passed the public sequencing reads through fastp at Q25 and MiXCR, retaining productive beta sequences. Entries are consolidated by CDR3 protein sequence, retaining the most common genes and DNA. These V and J calls rely on TCRdb rather than the paper's analysis. The sample contains approximately 800,000 distinct CDR3 sequences, less than 80% of them found a single time. The top ten clonotypes cover 25% to 35% of the sample.

The donors were 40 or so Caucasian individuals from Russia, aged about 6 to 100 years, who were systemically healthy. Each donor gave ten milliliters of peripheral blood, drawn into EDTA-treated Vacutainer tubes. Ficoll-Paque density-gradient centrifugation was used to isolate PBMCs, with at least 6 million obtained per sample. Total RNA, at least 6 micrograms per sample, was extracted from PBMCs with Trizol reagent. Naive CD45RAhigh/CD27high T cell percentages were measured by flow cytometry on a PBMC aliquot from every donor. As encoded in the germline V gene, CDR1 is SGHVS while CDR2 is FQNEAQ. V is shortened by 1 base, J by 4 bases, and the region joining them spans 10 bases. The CDR3 covers 14 residues, taking in both the cysteine and the phenylalanine. The CDR3 DNA has 42 bases and is translated from base 1. Concerning this clonotype: Its antigen has not been determined. No clone much larger than this one lies a single base away; base qualities are absent.

The sequenced sample consisted of blood. The chain is encoded by TRBV7-8 joined to TRBJ1-1; D gene: possibly TRBD1, on 5 matching bases. The origin of this receptor is a man aged 25-45 years in good health. The bases read TGTGCCAGCAGCTTAGAACAGGTGGGCACTGAAGCTTTCTTT. It encodes CASSLEQVGTEAFF.